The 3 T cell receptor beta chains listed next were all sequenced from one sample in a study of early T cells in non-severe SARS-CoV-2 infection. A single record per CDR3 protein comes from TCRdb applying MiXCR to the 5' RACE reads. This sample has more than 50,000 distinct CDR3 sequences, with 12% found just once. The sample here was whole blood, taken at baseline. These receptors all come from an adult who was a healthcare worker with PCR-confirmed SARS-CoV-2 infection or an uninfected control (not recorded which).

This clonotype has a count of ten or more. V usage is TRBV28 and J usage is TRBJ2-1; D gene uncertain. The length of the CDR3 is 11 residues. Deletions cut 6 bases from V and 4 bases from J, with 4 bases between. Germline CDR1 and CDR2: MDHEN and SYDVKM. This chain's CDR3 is CASSKYNEQFF. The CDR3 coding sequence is TGTGCCAGCAGCAAGTACAATGAGCAGTTCTTC.

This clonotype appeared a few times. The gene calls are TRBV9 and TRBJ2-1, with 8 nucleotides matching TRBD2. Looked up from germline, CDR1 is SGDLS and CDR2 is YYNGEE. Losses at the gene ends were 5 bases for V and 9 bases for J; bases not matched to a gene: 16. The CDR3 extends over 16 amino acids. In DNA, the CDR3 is TGTGCCAGCAGTCCCCAACCGGAGGGACTAGTGGGTGAGCAGTTCTTC. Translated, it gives CASSPQPEGLVGEQFF.

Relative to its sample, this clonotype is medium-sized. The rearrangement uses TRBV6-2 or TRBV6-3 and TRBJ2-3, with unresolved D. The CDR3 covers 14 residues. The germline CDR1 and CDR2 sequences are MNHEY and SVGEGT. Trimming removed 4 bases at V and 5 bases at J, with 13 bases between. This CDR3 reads CASSLARGGDTQYF. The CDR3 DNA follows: TGTGCCAGCAGTTTAGCAAGAGGTGGAGATACGCAGTATTTT.